The text below deals with one TCR beta chain. Its target is unknown. MiXCR, applied by TCRdb to the reads, yields one record per CDR3 protein. The sample has roughly 80,000 distinct CDR3 sequences; more than 20% are singletons. These data come from a study of T cell repertoires in cytomegalovirus infection. Study at large: HLA-B-restricted CMV epitopes that are well studied were used alongside recently identified HLA-C-restricted ones. An indication of both CMV infection and matching HLA type came from public TCR beta signatures. Findings of the study overall: HLA-C-restricted TCR beta clonotypes specific for CMV led the ex vivo response. Summed frequency of public TCR beta families distinguished CMV carriers with the relevant HLA.

The clonotype was recovered from a human donor in good health (CMV status not recorded). Some clones in this sample may be carry-over from other donors' samples. The specimen comprised CD8+ T cells from cultured PBMCs, sampled from culture after CMV antigen stimulation.

The CDR3 nucleotides read TGTGCCAGCAGTCAAGTCCCGGGACAGGGGGCAGGGACTGAAGCTTTCTTT. Its protein is CASSQVPGQGAGTEAFF. The V call is TRBV7-6, the J call TRBJ1-1; TRBD1 agrees at 12 bases. Germline CDR1 and CDR2: SGHVS and FNYEAQ. The CDR3 contains 17 residues. J gave up 5 bases and V 6 bases, and 13 bases lay outside the gene matches.